Listed here are 5 T cell receptor beta chains from one sample, sequenced in a study of T-cell reconstitution after alpha-beta-depleted transplantation in children. Unique molecular identifiers were used in preparing the TCRbeta library. Using its own MiXCR run on the PCR reads, TCRdb lists one record per CDR3 protein. The profile covers around 94,000 distinct CDR3 sequences, with under 9% appearing a single time and less than 20% taken by the ten largest. Here the sequenced sample was PBMCs, taken before TCRalphabeta/CD19-depleted stem cell transplant. These receptors were collected from a boy aged 2-15 years with acute lymphoblastic leukemia, due to receive a stem cell transplant.

At least ten counts were recorded for this clonotype. The J gene is TRBJ2-7, the V gene TRBV27; tentative D call: TRBD1 (5 bases). The germline gives CDR1 MNHEY, CDR2 SMNVEV (reference sequence). This CDR3 contains 13 residues. V lost 4 bases and J lost 5, with 12 bases in between. The CDR3 loop is CASSSRVLDEQYF. The CDR3 DNA follows: TGTGCCAGCAGTTCCAGGGTGCTTGACGAGCAGTACTTC.

This clonotype was picked up a small number of times. This chain connects TRBV20-1 to TRBJ1-1; D might be TRBD1 (6 bases). The CDR3 sequence is 14 residues long. The V end lost 3 bases, the J end lost 0 bases, and 11 bases lay between the germline ends. CDR1 DFQATT and CDR2 SNEGSKA come from the germline V gene (reference sequence). Written as DNA, the CDR3 is TGCAGTGCTAGGCAGGGACACTTGAACACTGAAGCTTTCTTT. Translation gives CSARQGHLNTEAFF.

This clonotype appeared many times. This sequence joins TRBV7-6 and TRBJ2-1, with D uncertain. The V end lost 4 bases, the J end lost 7 bases, and 11 bases lay between the germline ends. The germline CDR1 and CDR2 sequences are SGHVS and FNYEAQ. This CDR3 spans 13 amino acids. The CDR3 loop is CASSYASGNEQFF. For the CDR3, the DNA is TGTGCCAGCAGCTACGCATCCGGGAATGAGCAGTTCTTC.

V and J are TRBV27 and TRBJ1-4, with 7 bases identical to TRBD1. J gave up 5 bases and V 0 bases, and 3 bases lay outside the gene matches. This CDR3 region has 15 residues. Germline CDR1 MNHEY, CDR2 SMNVEV (reference sequence). As DNA, the CDR3 is TGTGCCAGCAGTTTATCCGGGACAGTAAATGAAAAACTGTTTTTT. Translation gives CASSLSGTVNEKLFF.

There are many counts of this clonotype. Written as DNA, the CDR3 is TGTGCCAGCAGCCAAAAAGACAGCGAATACCAAGAGACCCAGTACTTC. This encodes CASSQKDSEYQETQYF. This chain links TRBV14 with TRBJ2-5; maybe TRBD1 (5 bases). There are 16 residues in the CDR3. V was pared by 2 bases and J by 0 bases, with 13 bases between. CDR1 and CDR2 from the germline V gene are SGHDN and FVKESK.